This T cell receptor beta chain comes out of a study of blood T cell repertoires in COVID-19. Study summary: Specimens from acute and convalescent COVID-19 originated in the United States, Italy and Spain. PBMCs, B-cell-depleted T cells, or T cells provided the cDNA or gDNA that made up the material.

The CDR3 length is 13 residues. Between the trimmed V and J ends, which lost 4 bases and 8 bases, there was a span of 12 bases. Using immunoSEQ multiplex PCR, the repertoire was profiled, and TCRdb retains in-frame clones only, with some absent. The data show 150,000 to 200,000 clones, 88% seen once. The chain links TRBV12-3 or TRBV12-4 to TRBJ1-5, with unresolved D. Sample: peripheral blood. This clonotype was obtained from a human donor in a cohort sampled during active COVID-19. CDR3 in amino acids: CASSSTTDKPQHF. The CDR3 DNA sequence: TGTGCCAGCAGTTCCACAACCGATAAGCCCCAGCATTTT.